Listed below are T cell receptor beta chains from one sample, sequenced in a study of blood T cell repertoires in COVID-19. Repertoires were generated with immunoSEQ multiplex PCR, while TCRdb's copy carries only in-frame clones and drops some. The data show about 70,000 clones, around 87% seen once. Sequencing was carried out using peripheral blood. The receptors shown here come from a man aged 50 to 59 with acute or convalescent COVID-19. The CDR3 runs from the conserved cysteine through the conserved F or W. D genes are given only for firm matches. Clone size is shown for a subset of rows, as once, few, many or a class of expanded clone.

v_gene	d_gene	j_gene	len	abundance	CDR3aa	CDR3nt
TRBV23-1	TRBD1	TRBJ2-3	15	few	CASSQSRQGADTQYF	TGCGCCAGCAGTCAATCTAGACAGGGCGCAGATACGCAGTATTTT
TRBV28	TRBD1	TRBJ2-1	12	-	CASTSLGQAQFF	TGTGCCAGCACCTCTTTAGGACAGGCGCAGTTCTTC
TRBV10-1	-	TRBJ2-3	16	-	CASSEFSGEFTDTQYF	TGCGCCAGCAGTGAGTTCTCGGGAGAGTTTACAGATACGCAGTATTTT
TRBV24-1	-	TRBJ1-3	12	-	CATSDLGNTIYF	TGTGCCACCAGTGACCTGGGAAACACCATATATTTT
TRBV19	-	TRBJ1-3	14	few	CASSSRGGENTIYF	TGTGCCAGTAGTAGCAGAGGCGGTGAAAACACCATATATTTT
TRBV6-2/TRBV6-3	-	TRBJ1-5	13	-	CASSPSPSRAQHF	TGTGCCAGCAGTCCATCCCCCTCCCGGGCCCAGCATTTT
TRBV12-3/TRBV12-4	-	TRBJ1-5	13	-	CASSLNGGRTQHF	TGTGCCAGCAGTTTAAACGGGGGGAGGACCCAGCATTTT
TRBV19	TRBD1	TRBJ2-2	16	-	CASSIGGTGNTGELFF	TGTGCCAGTAGTATAGGTGGGACAGGGAACACCGGGGAGCTGTTTTTT
TRBV7-9	TRBD2	TRBJ2-5	15	-	CASSLVAGEVETQYF	TGTGCCAGCAGCTTAGTAGCGGGAGAGGTGGAGACCCAGTACTTC
TRBV3-1/TRBV3-2	TRBD2	TRBJ2-1	17	-	CASSQDPGTSGRNEQFF	TGTGCCAGCAGCCAAGATCCGGGGACTAGCGGGAGGAATGAGCAGTTCTTC
TRBV24-1	-	TRBJ2-5	14	-	CATSDGGTEETQYF	TGTGCCACCAGTGATGGAGGGACAGAAGAGACCCAGTACTTC
TRBV30	-	TRBJ1-5	13	-	CAWSVTDYQPQHF	TGTGCCTGGAGTGTCACAGATTATCAGCCCCAGCATTTT
TRBV19	TRBD1	TRBJ1-3	16	-	CASSKRDRGSGNTIYF	TGTGCCAGTAGTAAACGGGACAGGGGCTCTGGAAACACCATATATTTT
TRBV28	TRBD2	TRBJ2-3	15	-	CASSLGTSGADTQYF	TGTGCCAGCAGTTTAGGAACTAGCGGCGCAGATACGCAGTATTTT
TRBV11-3	-	TRBJ1-1	14	-	CASSRSTVNTEAFF	TGTGCCAGCAGCCGCTCGACAGTGAACACTGAAGCTTTCTTT
TRBV19	-	TRBJ2-3	16	-	CASRPPGSLKADTQYF	TGTGCCAGTAGACCTCCAGGGTCCCTTAAAGCAGATACGCAGTATTTT
TRBV6-2/TRBV6-3	-	TRBJ1-4	15	-	CASSYYEAANEKLFF	TGTGCCAGCAGTTACTATGAAGCCGCTAATGAAAAACTGTTTTTT
TRBV5-1	TRBD1	TRBJ2-3	16	-	CASSRGQGAGTDTQYF	TGCGCCAGCAGCCGCGGACAGGGGGCTGGCACAGATACGCAGTATTTT
TRBV29-1	TRBD1	TRBJ2-1	15	-	CSVEDRQGAPNEQFF	TGCAGCGTTGAAGATCGACAGGGGGCTCCCAATGAGCAGTTCTTC
TRBV7-2	TRBD1	TRBJ1-1	14	-	CASRLTGGNTEAFF	TGTGCCAGCAGGTTGACAGGGGGAAACACTGAAGCTTTCTTT
TRBV10-3	TRBD2	TRBJ2-7	14	-	CAIRTSVSSYEQYF	TGTGCCATCAGAACTAGCGTCAGCTCCTACGAGCAGTACTTC
TRBV18	-	TRBJ1-1	14	once	CASSPHRENTEAFF	TGTGCCAGCTCACCCCACCGGGAGAACACTGAAGCTTTCTTT
TRBV29-1	-	TRBJ2-2	13	-	CSVIDRNTGELFF	TGCAGCGTCATAGACAGAAACACCGGGGAGCTGTTTTTT
TRBV5-8	-	TRBJ2-5	13	-	CASSRSYSETQYF	TGTGCCAGCAGCCGATCCTATTCAGAGACCCAGTACTTC
TRBV18	TRBD1	TRBJ2-7	12	-	CASSTTGYEQYF	TGTGCCAGCTCAACGACAGGGTACGAGCAGTACTTC
TRBV7-2	TRBD1	TRBJ1-1	16	-	CASSLIAGTVNTEAFF	TGTGCCAGCAGCTTAATTGCCGGGACAGTGAACACTGAAGCTTTCTTT
TRBV19	TRBD1	TRBJ1-2	15	-	CASSSISQGAGGYTF	TGTGCCAGTAGCTCTATTTCCCAGGGGGCAGGCGGCTACACCTTC
TRBV27	-	TRBJ1-4	16	-	CASSPDGGQGNEKLFF	TGTGCCAGCAGTCCCGACGGTGGGCAGGGTAATGAAAAACTGTTTTTT
TRBV16	TRBD1	TRBJ1-1	15	-	CASSQSNRGNTEAFF	TGTGCCAGCAGCCAATCCAACAGGGGTAATACTGAAGCTTTCTTT
TRBV4-3	-	TRBJ1-1	15	-	CASSQVFPESTEAFF	TGCGCCAGCAGCCAAGTATTCCCGGAGAGCACTGAAGCTTTCTTT
TRBV6-6	TRBD1	TRBJ1-5	15	-	CASRSGTGGNQPQHF	TGTGCCAGCAGATCCGGGACAGGGGGCAATCAGCCCCAGCATTTT
TRBV28	TRBD1	TRBJ1-2	17	-	CASSLSGDRGGSYGYTF	TGTGCCAGCAGTTTAAGTGGAGACAGGGGTGGAAGCTATGGCTACACCTTC
TRBV7-9	TRBD1	TRBJ1-1	16	once	CASSSFGTGGNTEAFF	TGTGCCAGCAGCTCGTTCGGGACAGGGGGGAACACTGAAGCTTTCTTT
TRBV7-2	TRBD2	TRBJ2-3	15	few	CASSVLGRADDTQYF	TGTGCCAGCAGCGTCTTAGGGAGGGCCGACGATACGCAGTATTTT
TRBV29-1	-	TRBJ1-1	11	once	CSVEGTGEAFF	TGCAGCGTTGAAGGCACAGGGGAAGCTTTCTTT
TRBV7-2	TRBD1	TRBJ1-2	16	-	CASSFSTRQGNNGYTF	TGTGCCAGCAGCTTCTCAACCAGACAGGGTAATAATGGCTACACCTTC